This T cell receptor beta chain was documented in a study of cytotoxic CD8 clonotypes in ibrutinib-treated CLL. TCRdb's table, derived via immunoSEQ multiplex PCR, lists solely in-frame clones and lacks some. The sample holds tens of thousands of clones; 80% are singletons and the top ten take under 8.5%. Germline V gene lookup returns CDR1 SGHVS and CDR2 FQNEAQ. The CDR3 runs to 13 residues. V dropped 1 base and J dropped 8 bases, with 11 bases sitting between them. The material was PBMCs, obtained at disease progression, from a patient treated with ibrutinib. The J gene is TRBJ1-2, the V gene TRBV7-8; no definite D call. The source of this sequence is a human donor with chronic lymphocytic leukemia. The CDR3 DNA reads TGTGCCAGCAGCTTAGTTTGGGAAGGAGGCTACACCTTC. It is translated as CASSLVWEGGYTF.